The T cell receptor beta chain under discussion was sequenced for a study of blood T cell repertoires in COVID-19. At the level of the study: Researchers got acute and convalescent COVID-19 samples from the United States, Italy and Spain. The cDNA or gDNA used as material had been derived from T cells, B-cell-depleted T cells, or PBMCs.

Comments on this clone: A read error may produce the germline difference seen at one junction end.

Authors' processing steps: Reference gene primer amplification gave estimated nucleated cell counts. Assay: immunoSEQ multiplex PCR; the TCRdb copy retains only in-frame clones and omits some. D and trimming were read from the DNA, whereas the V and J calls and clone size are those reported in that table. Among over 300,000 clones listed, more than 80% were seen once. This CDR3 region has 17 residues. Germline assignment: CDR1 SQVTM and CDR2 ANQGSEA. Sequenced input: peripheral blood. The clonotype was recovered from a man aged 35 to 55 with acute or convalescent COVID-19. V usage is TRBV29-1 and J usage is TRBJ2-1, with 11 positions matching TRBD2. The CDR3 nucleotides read TGCAGCGTCGAAGGTAATAGCGGGAGGGCCGCTTACAATGAGCAGTTCTTC. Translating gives CSVEGNSGRAAYNEQFF.